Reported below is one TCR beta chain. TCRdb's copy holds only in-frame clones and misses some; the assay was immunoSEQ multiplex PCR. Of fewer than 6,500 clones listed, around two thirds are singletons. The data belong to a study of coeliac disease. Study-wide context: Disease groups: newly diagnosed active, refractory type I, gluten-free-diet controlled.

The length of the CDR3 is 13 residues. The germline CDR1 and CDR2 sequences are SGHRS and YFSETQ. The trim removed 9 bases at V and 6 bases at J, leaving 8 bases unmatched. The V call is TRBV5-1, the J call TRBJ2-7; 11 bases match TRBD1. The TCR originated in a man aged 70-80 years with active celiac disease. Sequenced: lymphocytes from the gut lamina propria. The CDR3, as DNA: TGCGCCACCAAATCCGGGACAGGGGGCGAGCAGTACTTC. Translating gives CATKSGTGGEQYF.